This T cell receptor beta chain was captured by sequencing in a study of T-cell reconstitution after alpha-beta-depleted transplantation in children (dated by TCRdb to the mid-2010s). Looking at the study overall: The study quantitatively tracked T-cell immune reconstitution after TCRalphabeta/CD19-depleted allogeneic hematopoietic cell transplantation in children using TCR repertoire profiling.

Ten or more counts support this clonotype. Its antigen specificity is not known. No much larger clonotype is one base removed from it; base qualities were not supplied. Preparation of the library involved PCR. Instrument on record: Illumina HiSeq 2500. TCR library preparation used molecular barcoding, with unique molecular identifiers applied to normalize quantification of the TCRbeta repertoire. TCRdb's own reprocessing of the public reads used fastp at Q25 and MiXCR and kept productive beta chains. Rows with one shared CDR3 protein collapse into an entry with the most common genes and DNA. Here the sample has 190,000 or so distinct CDR3 sequences; roughly 6.8% occur a single time. The ten most abundant clones make up around 2.7% of the sample. Including cysteine and phenylalanine, the CDR3 has 13 amino acids. Just the 39-base CDR3 DNA is kept, in frame starting at base 1. The germline V gene gives CDR1 as SQVTM and CDR2 as ANQGSEA. Trimming takes 4 bases from V and 3 bases from J, and the germline ends sit 10 bases apart.

The sample consisted of PBMCs from the stem cell graft donor, taken from the stem cell graft. The sequence is built from TRBV29-1 and TRBJ1-5; the D segment cannot be called with confidence. This receptor was identified in a human donor who donated a stem cell graft to a child with Wiskott-Aldrich syndrome. The DNA sequence follows: TGCAGCGTTGCTGAGCGGGTCAATCAGCCCCAGCATTTT. The translation is CSVAERVNQPQHF.